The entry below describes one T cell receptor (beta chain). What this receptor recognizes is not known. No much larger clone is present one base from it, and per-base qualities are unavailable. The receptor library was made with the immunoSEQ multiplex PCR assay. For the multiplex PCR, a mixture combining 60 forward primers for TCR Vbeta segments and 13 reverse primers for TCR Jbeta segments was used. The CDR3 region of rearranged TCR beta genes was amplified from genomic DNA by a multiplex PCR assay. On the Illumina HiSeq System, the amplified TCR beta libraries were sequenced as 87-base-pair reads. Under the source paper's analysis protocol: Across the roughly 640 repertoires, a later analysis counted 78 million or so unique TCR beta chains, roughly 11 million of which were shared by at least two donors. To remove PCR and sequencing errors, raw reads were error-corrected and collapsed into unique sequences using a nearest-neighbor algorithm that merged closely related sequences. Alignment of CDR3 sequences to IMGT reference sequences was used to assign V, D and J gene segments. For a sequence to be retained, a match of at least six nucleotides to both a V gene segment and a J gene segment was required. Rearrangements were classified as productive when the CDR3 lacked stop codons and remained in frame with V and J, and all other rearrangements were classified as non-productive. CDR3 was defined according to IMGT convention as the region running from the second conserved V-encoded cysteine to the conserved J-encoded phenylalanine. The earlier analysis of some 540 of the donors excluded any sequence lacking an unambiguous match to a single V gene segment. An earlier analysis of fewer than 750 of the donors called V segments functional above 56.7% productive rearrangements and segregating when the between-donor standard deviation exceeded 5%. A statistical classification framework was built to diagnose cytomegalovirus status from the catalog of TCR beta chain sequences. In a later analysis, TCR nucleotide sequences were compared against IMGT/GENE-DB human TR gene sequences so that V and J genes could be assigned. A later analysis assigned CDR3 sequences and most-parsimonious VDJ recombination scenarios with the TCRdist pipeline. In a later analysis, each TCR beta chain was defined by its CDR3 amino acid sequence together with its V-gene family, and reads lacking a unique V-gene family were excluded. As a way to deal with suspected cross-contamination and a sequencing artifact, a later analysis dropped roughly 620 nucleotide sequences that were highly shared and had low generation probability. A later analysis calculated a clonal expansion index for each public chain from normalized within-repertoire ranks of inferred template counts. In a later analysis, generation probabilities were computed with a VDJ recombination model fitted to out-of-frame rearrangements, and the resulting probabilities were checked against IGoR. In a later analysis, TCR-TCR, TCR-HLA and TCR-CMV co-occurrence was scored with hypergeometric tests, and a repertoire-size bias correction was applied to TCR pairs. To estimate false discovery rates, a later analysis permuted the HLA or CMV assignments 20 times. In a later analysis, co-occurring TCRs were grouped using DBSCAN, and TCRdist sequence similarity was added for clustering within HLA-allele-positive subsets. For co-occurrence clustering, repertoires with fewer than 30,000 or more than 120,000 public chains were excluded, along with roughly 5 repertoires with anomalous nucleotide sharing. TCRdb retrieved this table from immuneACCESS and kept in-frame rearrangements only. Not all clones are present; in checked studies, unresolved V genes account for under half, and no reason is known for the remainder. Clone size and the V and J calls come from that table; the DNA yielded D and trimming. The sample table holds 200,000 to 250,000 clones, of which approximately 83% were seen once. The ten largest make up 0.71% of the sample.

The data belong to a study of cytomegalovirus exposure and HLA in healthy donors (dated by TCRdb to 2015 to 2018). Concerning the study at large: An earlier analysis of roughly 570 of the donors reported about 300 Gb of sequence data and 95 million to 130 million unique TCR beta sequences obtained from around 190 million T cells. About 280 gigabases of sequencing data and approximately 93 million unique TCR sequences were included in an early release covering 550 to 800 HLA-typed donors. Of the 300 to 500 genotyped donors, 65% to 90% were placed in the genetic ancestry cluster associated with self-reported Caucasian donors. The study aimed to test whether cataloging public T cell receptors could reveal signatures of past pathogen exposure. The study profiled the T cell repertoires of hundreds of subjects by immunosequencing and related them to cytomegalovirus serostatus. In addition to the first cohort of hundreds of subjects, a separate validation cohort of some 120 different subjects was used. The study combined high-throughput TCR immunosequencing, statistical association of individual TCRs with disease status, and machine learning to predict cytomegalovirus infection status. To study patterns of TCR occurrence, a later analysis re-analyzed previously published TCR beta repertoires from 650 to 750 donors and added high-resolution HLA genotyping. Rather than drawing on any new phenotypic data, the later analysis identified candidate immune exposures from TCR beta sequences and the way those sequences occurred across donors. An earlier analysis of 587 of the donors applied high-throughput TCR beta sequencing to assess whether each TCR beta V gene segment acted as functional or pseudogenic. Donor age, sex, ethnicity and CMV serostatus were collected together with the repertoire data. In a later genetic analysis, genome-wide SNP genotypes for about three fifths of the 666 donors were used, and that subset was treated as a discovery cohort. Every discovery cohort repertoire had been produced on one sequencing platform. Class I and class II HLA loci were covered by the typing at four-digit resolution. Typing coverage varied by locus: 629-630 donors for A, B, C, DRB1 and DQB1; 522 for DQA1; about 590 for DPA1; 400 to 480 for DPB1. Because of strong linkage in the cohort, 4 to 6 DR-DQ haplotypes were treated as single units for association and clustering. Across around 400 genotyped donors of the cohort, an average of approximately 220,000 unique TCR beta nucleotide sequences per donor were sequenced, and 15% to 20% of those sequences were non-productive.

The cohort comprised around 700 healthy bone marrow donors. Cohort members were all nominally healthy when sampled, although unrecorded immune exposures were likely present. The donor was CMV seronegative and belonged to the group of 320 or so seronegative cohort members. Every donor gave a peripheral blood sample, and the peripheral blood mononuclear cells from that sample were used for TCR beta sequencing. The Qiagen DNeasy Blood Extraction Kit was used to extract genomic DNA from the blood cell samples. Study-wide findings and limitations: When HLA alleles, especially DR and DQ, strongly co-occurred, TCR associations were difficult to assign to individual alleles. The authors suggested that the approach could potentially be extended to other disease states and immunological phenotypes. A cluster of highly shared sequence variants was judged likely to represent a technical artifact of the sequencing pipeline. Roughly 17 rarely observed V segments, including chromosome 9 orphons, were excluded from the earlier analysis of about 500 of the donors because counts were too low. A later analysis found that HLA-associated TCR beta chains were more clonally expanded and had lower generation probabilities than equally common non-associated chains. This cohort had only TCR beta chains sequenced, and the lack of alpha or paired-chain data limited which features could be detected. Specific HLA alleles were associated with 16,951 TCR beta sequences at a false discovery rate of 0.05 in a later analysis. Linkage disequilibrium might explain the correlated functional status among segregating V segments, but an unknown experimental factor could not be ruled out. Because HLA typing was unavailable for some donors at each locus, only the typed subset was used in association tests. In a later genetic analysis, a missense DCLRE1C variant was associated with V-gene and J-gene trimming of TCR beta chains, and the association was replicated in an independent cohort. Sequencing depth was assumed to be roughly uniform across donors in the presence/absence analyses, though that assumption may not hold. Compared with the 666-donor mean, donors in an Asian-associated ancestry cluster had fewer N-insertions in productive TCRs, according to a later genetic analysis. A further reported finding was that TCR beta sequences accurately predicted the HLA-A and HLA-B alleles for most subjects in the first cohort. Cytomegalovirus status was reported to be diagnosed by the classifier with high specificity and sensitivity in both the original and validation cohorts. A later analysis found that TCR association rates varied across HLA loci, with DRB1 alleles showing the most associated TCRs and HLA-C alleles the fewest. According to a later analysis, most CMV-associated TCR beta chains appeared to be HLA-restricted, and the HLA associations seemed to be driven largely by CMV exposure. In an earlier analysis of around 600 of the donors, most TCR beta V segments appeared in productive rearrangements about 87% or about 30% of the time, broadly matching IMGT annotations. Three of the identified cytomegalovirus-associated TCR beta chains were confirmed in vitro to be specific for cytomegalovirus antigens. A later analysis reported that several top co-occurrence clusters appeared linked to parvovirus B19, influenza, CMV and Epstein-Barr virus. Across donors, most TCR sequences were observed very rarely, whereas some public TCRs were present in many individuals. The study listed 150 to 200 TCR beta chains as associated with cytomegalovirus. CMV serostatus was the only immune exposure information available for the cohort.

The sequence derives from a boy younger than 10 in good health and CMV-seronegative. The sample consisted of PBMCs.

The sequenced DNA: TGTGCCAGCAGCCCGGAGGGGGCCAGGAACTATGGCTACACCTTC. It is translated as CASSPEGARNYGYTF. The V and J segments used are TRBV7-9 and TRBJ1-2; 7 middle bases align to TRBD1. Trimming removed 5 bases from V and 2 bases from J; the gene matches leave 8 bases unexplained. The CDR3 sequence holds 15 residues, the cysteine and phenylalanine included. Of the read, only the CDR3 DNA is kept; its 45 bases are in frame from base 1. Reading the germline V gene (reference sequence) gives CDR1 SEHNR and CDR2 FQNEAQ.